Listed here are 25 T cell receptor beta chains from one sample, sequenced in a study of blood T cell repertoires in COVID-19. Assay used: immunoSEQ multiplex PCR; TCRdb lists only in-frame clones, some missing. The repertoire holds about 53,000 clones, with 90% as singletons. Sample: peripheral blood. All receptors come from a human donor in a cohort sampled during active COVID-19.

The V and J genes are TRBV5-1 and TRBJ2-5; D ambiguous. This CDR3 comprises 13 residues. CDR1 SGHRS and CDR2 YFSETQ come from the germline V gene. V dropped 2 bases and J dropped 1 base, with 6 bases sitting between them. CDR3 in DNA: TGCGCCAGCAGCTTAGACTTCCAAGAGACCCAGTACTTC. This sequence encodes CASSLDFQETQYF.

In this sample, this clone turned up a few times. V usage is TRBV20-1 and J usage is TRBJ2-1; tentative D call: TRBD2 (6 bases). Trimming shortened V by 3 bases and J by 5 bases, and 14 bases separated the two germline ends. Germline V gene data show CDR1 as DFQATT and CDR2 as SNEGSKA (reference sequence). CDR3 length: 14 amino acids. CDR3: CSASRDSRNNEQFF. The CDR3 region has the DNA TGCAGTGCTAGTCGGGACTCGCGAAACAATGAGCAGTTCTTC.

About this clone: No DNA is shown, since the ends of the CDR3 on it are uncertain; the CDR3 is the one TCRdb lists. The genes are TRBV4-3 and TRBJ2-1; TRBD1 is the table's D call, not checked against the DNA. The CDR3 adds up to 18 amino acids, both ends counted. CDR1 and CDR2 (germline): LGHNA, YSLEER. This chain's CDR3 is CASSQDLFAPGAVNEQFF.

This chain connects TRBV30 to TRBJ1-2; 7 bases align to TRBD1. V lost 4 bases and J lost 5; bases outside the gene matches: 10. The CDR3 loop spans 14 amino acids. CDR1 GTSNPN and CDR2 SVGIG come from the germline V gene (reference sequence). The CDR3 sequence is CAWTTGWGNYGYTF. The CDR3 DNA reads TGTGCCTGGACGACAGGGTGGGGGAATTATGGCTACACCTTC.

The DNA for the CDR3 is TGCGCCAGCAGCCAAGAGGGCCCAGGGGTCGGTGGAAACACCATATATTTT. Protein product: CASSQEGPGVGGNTIYF. The genes are TRBV4-3 and TRBJ1-3; D possibly corresponds to TRBD1 (6 bases). Germline V gene sequence: CDR1 LGHNA, CDR2 YSLEER. The V and J ends lost 0 bases and 3 bases respectively, with 15 bases between them. This CDR3 spans 17 amino acids.

This sequence joins TRBV12-3 or TRBV12-4 and TRBJ2-7; D perhaps matches TRBD1 (6 bases). The V end was cut by 7 bases, the J end by 3 bases, with 13 bases between. The CDR3 length is 13 residues. The CDR3 sequence is CASTSGQFYEQYF. The CDR3 bases are TGTGCCAGCACTTCTGGACAGTTCTACGAGCAGTACTTC.

This chain joins TRBV7-9 and TRBJ1-4, with TRBD1 identical over 10 bases. Trimming cost V 4 bases and J 8 bases; bases outside gene matches: 7. CDR1 and CDR2 (germline): SEHNR, FQNEAQ (reference sequence). The CDR3 is made up of 15 amino acids. For the CDR3, the DNA is TGTGCCAGCAGCTCAAGGACAGGGGGGGGAGAAAAACTGTTTTTT. Protein product: CASSSRTGGGEKLFF. The full variable domain, completed using reference TRBV7-9 and TRBJ1-4, is DTGVSQNPRHKITKRGQNVTFRCDPISEHNRLYWYRQTLGQGPEFLTYFQNEAQLEKSRLLSDRFSAERPKGSFSTLEIQRTEQGDSAMYLCASSSRTGGGEKLFFGSGTQLSVL.

This chain connects TRBV19 to TRBJ2-5, with 12 positions matching TRBD2. The J segment lost 1 base and the V segment lost 4 bases, leaving 7 bases of the junction unmatched. This CDR3 is built from 17 residues. Germline CDR1 reads LNHDA; CDR2 reads SQIVND (reference sequence). CDR3 region: CASSRASGGVSQETQYF. The CDR3 nucleotides read TGTGCCAGTAGTAGGGCTAGCGGGGGGGTGTCCCAAGAGACCCAGTACTTC. Supplemented by reference TRBV19 and TRBJ2-5, the full variable domain reads DGGITQSPKYLFRKEGQNVTLSCEQNLNHDAMYWYRQDPGQGLRLIYYSQIVNDFQKGDIAEGYSVSREKKESFPLTVTSAQKNPTAFYLCASSRASGGVSQETQYFGPGTRLLVL.

CDR3 in amino acids: CASSFAGDNEQFF. The CDR3, as DNA: TGTGCCAGCAGTTTCGCGGGGGATAATGAGCAGTTCTTC. The J gene is TRBJ2-1, the V gene TRBV2; 7 nucleotides align to TRBD2. V was pared by 5 bases and J by 7 bases, with 5 bases of the junction left unmatched. CDR3 length equals 13 residues. Germline CDR1 reads SNHLY; CDR2 reads FYNNEI.

This chain joins TRBV24-1 and TRBJ2-4; TRBD2 matches 10 bases. The CDR3 covers 13 residues. Trimming cost V 2 bases and J 16 bases; bases outside gene matches: 7. The V gene's germline CDR1 is KGHDR and CDR2 SFDVKD. In DNA, the CDR3 is TGTGCCACCAGTGATTCAGAGCGGGAGGGCCTATACTTC. Translating gives CATSDSEREGLYF.

This sequence joins TRBV6-5 and TRBJ2-5, with 7 bases matching TRBD2. CDR3 length equals 15 residues. The V and J ends lost 0 bases and 7 bases, in that order; junction bases with no gene match: 8. Germline CDR1 is MNHEY and CDR2 is SVGAGI. This chain's CDR3 is CASSYSNQRGGTQYF. In nucleotides, the CDR3 is TGTGCCAGCAGTTACTCGAATCAGCGGGGAGGGACCCAGTACTTC.

V and J are TRBV2 and TRBJ1-1, with 7 bases fitting TRBD1. V dropped 6 bases and J dropped 11; count of bases not matched to a gene: 9. The CDR3 length is 12 residues. CDR1 and CDR2 (germline): SNHLY, FYNNEI. In DNA, the CDR3 is TGTGCCAGCAGAGGACAGGAGACAATCGCTTTCTTT. This encodes CASRGQETIAFF.

This clone appeared a single time. The chain is built from TRBV4-3 and TRBJ2-2; D is unclear. Trimming removed 0 bases from V and 4 bases from J, with 3 bases in between. CDR1 is LGHNA and CDR2 is YSLEER in the germline V gene. CDR3 length equals 13 residues. The CDR3 spells CASSQDLTGELFF. CDR3 sequence (DNA): TGCGCCAGCAGCCAAGATCTCACCGGGGAGCTGTTTTTT.

This rearrangement joins TRBV4-3 to TRBJ1-5; 8 positions match TRBD1. CDR1 and CDR2 (germline): LGHNA, YSLEER. The CDR3 loop spans 16 amino acids. The J segment lost 5 bases and the V segment lost 0 bases, leaving 6 bases of the junction unmatched. The CDR3 protein is CASSQDWTGSHQPQHF. CDR3 DNA: TGCGCCAGCAGCCAAGATTGGACAGGGTCTCATCAGCCCCAGCATTTT.

The rearrangement joins TRBV7-2 to TRBJ1-3, with 8 bases aligning to TRBD1. The germline V gene encodes CDR1 SGHTA and CDR2 FQGNSA. The length of the CDR3 is 14 residues. V lost 6 bases to trimming and J lost 4 bases; unmatched junction nucleotides: 5. CDR3 bases: TGTGCCAGCAGTAGACAGGGGTCGGGAAACACCATATATTTT. Amino acids: CASSRQGSGNTIYF.

CDR3: CASSLAGTGSTGANVLTF. CDR3 DNA: TGTGCCAGCAGCTTGGCCGGGACAGGGTCCACCGGGGCCAACGTCCTGACTTTC. This chain connects TRBV5-6 to TRBJ2-6; TRBD1 aligns across 9 bases. V was pared by 0 bases and J by 4 bases, with 8 bases of the junction left unmatched. CDR3 size: 18 residues. CDR1 SGHDT and CDR2 YYEEEE come from the germline V gene. Based on the CDR3 plus reference TRBV5-6 and TRBJ2-6, the full variable domain is DAGVTQSPTHLIKTRGQQVTLRCSPKSGHDTVSWYQQALGQGPQFIFQYYEEEERQRGNFPDRFSGHQFPNYSSELNVNALLLGDSALYLCASSLAGTGSTGANVLTFGAGSRLTVL.

V and J are TRBV6-2 or TRBV6-3 and TRBJ2-2; D ambiguous. Germline V gene lookup returns CDR1 MNHEY and CDR2 SVGEGT. The CDR3 consists of 14 residues. Trimming took off 2 bases at V and 8 bases at J, with 12 bases between the two ends. The CDR3, as DNA: TGTGCCAGCAGTTACCGCACGGCCGGGGGGGAGCTGTTTTTT. Its protein product is CASSYRTAGGELFF.

The chain links TRBV2 to TRBJ2-5; perhaps TRBD2 as D (5 bases). Germline CDR1 and CDR2: SNHLY and FYNNEI. This CDR3 is built from 14 residues. Trimming removed 9 bases from V and 6 bases from J, with 20 bases in between. The chain's CDR3 is CASQSERTGKTQYF. CDR3 sequence (DNA): TGTGCCAGTCAGTCGGAGCGGACGGGAAAGACCCAGTACTTC. The full variable domain, completed using reference TRBV2 and TRBJ2-5, is EPEVTQTPSHQVTQMGQEVILRCVPISNHLYFYWYRQILGQKVEFLVSFYNNEISEKSEIFDDQFSVERPDGSNFTLKIRSTKLEDSAMYFCASQSERTGKTQYFGPGTRLLVL.

V is TRBV5-1 and J is TRBJ1-1, with a weak D call TRBD1 (6 bases). The CDR3 loop spans 17 amino acids. CDR1 and CDR2 from the germline V gene are SGHRS and YFSETQ. Trimming left V 1 base short and J 4 bases short, with 20 bases between. The CDR3: CASSLSRGGALSTEAFF. Written as DNA, the CDR3 is TGCGCCAGCAGCTTGTCGCGCGGGGGGGCGCTTAGCACTGAAGCTTTCTTT.

The chain links TRBV2 to TRBJ2-3; possible D gene TRBD1, 5 bases. With 7 bases removed from V and 4 bases from J, the gap between germline ends came to 12 bases. This CDR3 is built from 13 residues. CDR1 and CDR2 (germline): SNHLY, FYNNEI. The CDR3 here is CASNVVRADTQYF. The CDR3 DNA is TGTGCCAGCAACGTTGTCAGGGCAGATACGCAGTATTTT.

The chain couples TRBV7-6 to TRBJ1-1; D not certain. Trimming removed 1 base from V and 4 bases from J, with 16 bases in between. The CDR3 loop spans 16 amino acids. CDR1 is SGHVS, CDR2 FNYEAQ, per germline. CDR3 in amino acids: CASSLGFFRTTTEAFF. DNA of the CDR3: TGTGCCAGCAGCTTAGGATTCTTCCGGACTACCACTGAAGCTTTCTTT.

V usage is TRBV5-4 and J usage is TRBJ1-2, with D perhaps matching TRBD1 (5 bases). The CDR3 is made up of 14 amino acids. CDR1 SGHNT and CDR2 YYREEE come from the germline V gene (reference sequence). Trimming left V 2 bases short and J 5 bases short, with 13 bases between. The CDR3 sequence: CASSLDSSMYGYTF. The CDR3 region has the DNA TGTGCCAGCAGCTTAGACAGCTCGATGTATGGCTACACCTTC.

V and J are TRBV9 and TRBJ2-5; 14 bases map to TRBD2. Trimming removed 4 bases from V and 2 bases from J; junction bases left unmatched: 4. Germline CDR1 reads SGDLS; CDR2 reads YYNGEE. The CDR3 has 16 amino acids. The CDR3 sequence: CASSPGTSGGQETQYF. The CDR3 nucleotides are TGTGCCAGCAGCCCCGGGACTAGCGGGGGACAAGAGACCCAGTACTTC.

The J gene is TRBJ2-2, the V gene TRBV5-4; D might be TRBD2 (5 bases). The V end was cut by 7 bases, the J end by 5 bases, with 15 bases between. This CDR3 has 14 amino acids. Per the germline V gene, CDR1 is SGHNT and CDR2 is YYREEE (reference sequence). CDR3 amino acids: CASSRAGETGELFF. DNA for the CDR3: TGTGCCAGCTCTAGAGCCGGGGAAACCGGGGAGCTGTTTTTT.

V gene TRBV11-2 combines with J gene TRBJ2-7; D not certain. CDR1 is SGHAT, CDR2 FQNNGV, per germline. The CDR3 is made up of 12 amino acids. V gave up 1 base and J gave up 5 bases, with 6 bases separating them. CDR3 coding DNA: TGTGCCAGCAGCTTAGGCGGCAACGAGCAGTACGTC. It yields the protein CASSLGGNEQYV.